The 21 T cell receptor beta chains listed next were all sequenced from one sample in a study of T cells in Graves' hyperthyroidism and ophthalmopathy. Amplification yielded TCR beta CDR3 regions, with RNA transcripts as the source. First-round RT-PCR of the TCR CDR3 relied on the HTBI primer set. TCRdb re-derived calls from the multiplex PCR reads in MiXCR, one entry per CDR3 protein. In the table there are about 480,000 distinct CDR3 sequences, roughly a quarter of which are singletons. Sequencing input: blood. The receptors come from a woman aged 25 to 39 with Graves' ophthalmopathy.

The chain employs TRBV29-1 and TRBJ1-2, with no clear D. Germline values: CDR1 SQVTM, CDR2 ANQGSEA. The V end lost 5 bases, the J end lost 4 bases, and 14 bases lay between the germline ends. The CDR3 has 13 amino acids. CDR3 loop: CSVLAPGSYGYTF. As DNA, the CDR3 is TGCAGCGTTCTGGCCCCGGGGAGCTATGGCTACACCTTC.

The sample holds many counts of this clonotype. V and J are TRBV6-2 or TRBV6-3 and TRBJ1-1, with D perhaps TRBD1 (5 bases). V was shortened by 2 bases and J by 0 bases, with 10 bases between the two germline ends. Germline values: CDR1 MNHEY, CDR2 SVGEGT. The CDR3 length is 15 residues. Written as DNA, the CDR3 is TGTGCCAGCAGTTACCGGGGGGAAGTGAACACTGAAGCTTTCTTT. Residues: CASSYRGEVNTEAFF.

This clonotype showed up many times. The rearrangement links TRBV20-1 to TRBJ2-2; D is unclear. The V and J ends lost 6 bases and 7 bases respectively, with 0 bases between them. The CDR3 runs to 8 residues. CDR1 and CDR2 (germline): DFQATT, SNEGSKA (reference sequence). This chain's CDR3 is CSAGELFF. As DNA, the CDR3 is TGCAGTGCCGGGGAGCTGTTTTTT.

The chain has TRBV15 and TRBJ1-5; D is ambiguous. The CDR3 loop spans 13 amino acids. Trimming cost V 3 bases and J 7 bases, with 10 bases left between them. In germline, CDR1 is LNHNV, CDR2 YYDKDF (reference sequence). For the CDR3, the DNA is TGTGCCACCAGCAGTTCACGTGCGCAGCCCCAGCATTTT. As protein: CATSSSRAQPQHF.

This clonotype was picked up many times. V and J are TRBV29-1 and TRBJ1-2; D not resolved. The ends were cut back, 1 base at V and 8 bases at J, with 11 bases in the middle. CDR1 and CDR2 from the germline V gene are SQVTM and ANQGSEA. The CDR3 has 12 amino acids. Written as DNA, the CDR3 is TGCAGCGTTGAAGGGCCCGGGCGCGGCTACACCTTC. Its translation: CSVEGPGRGYTF. The full variable domain, in which reference TRBV29-1 and TRBJ1-2 provide the parts outside the CDR3, is SAVISQKPSRDICQRGTSLTIQCQVDSQVTMMFWYRQQPGQSLTLIATANQGSEATYESGFVIDKFPISRPNLTFSTLTVSNMSPEDSSIYLCSVEGPGRGYTFGSGTRLTVV.

The table lists this clonotype with a few counts. The V and J genes are TRBV30 and TRBJ2-7; D might be TRBD1 (5 bases). V gave up 1 base and J gave up 5 bases, with 9 bases separating them. In germline, CDR1 is GTSNPN, CDR2 SVGIG (reference sequence). The length of the CDR3 is 12 residues. In nucleotides, the CDR3 is TGTGCCTGGAGTGACGGACACAACGAGCAGTACTTC. This codes for CAWSDGHNEQYF.

The sample holds many counts of this clonotype. The V and J genes are TRBV15 and TRBJ1-2, with D unresolved. Germline assignment: CDR1 LNHNV and CDR2 YYDKDF (reference sequence). The CDR3 length is 16 residues. Trimming pared 3 bases from V and 6 bases from J, leaving 20 bases between. CDR3 nucleotides: TGTGCCACCAGCAGGACCGATCCCGCAGGCCGTAATGGCTACACCTTC. Translation: CATSRTDPAGRNGYTF.

This clonotype was seen ten or more times. This chain joins TRBV13 and TRBJ1-1; no reliable D call. The CDR3 consists of 12 residues. CDR1 and CDR2 from the germline V gene are PRHDT and FYEKMQ (reference sequence). V was shortened by 0 bases and J by 11 bases, with 10 bases between the two germline ends. The CDR3 region has the DNA TGTGCCAGCAGCTTAGGTGCCAGCCGGGCTTTCTTT. Translated: CASSLGASRAFF.

This clonotype was recorded at least ten times. This chain connects TRBV13 to TRBJ2-7; the match to TRBD2 covers 11 bases. V was clipped by 3 bases and J by 2 bases; unmatched bases: 3. The CDR3 is 15 residues long. CDR1 is PRHDT, CDR2 FYEKMQ, per germline (reference sequence). CDR3 sequence reads: CASSFSSGGTYEQYF. CDR3 sequence (DNA): TGTGCCAGCAGCTTCTCTAGCGGGGGGACCTACGAGCAGTACTTC.

Ten or more counts support this clonotype. The chain uses TRBV7-2 and TRBJ2-7; maybe TRBD2 (5 bases). The CDR3 length is 14 residues. V lost 3 bases and J 2 bases, leaving 11 bases between the germline ends. Germline-derived CDR1 and CDR2 are SGHTA and FQGNSA. The CDR3 region has the DNA TGTGCCAGCAGCTTTGGGGAGTTGGCCTACGAGCAGTACTTC. This codes for CASSFGELAYEQYF.

This clonotype was counted at least ten times. V usage is TRBV6-1 and J usage is TRBJ2-7; TRBD2 matches 10 bases. The CDR3 loop spans 16 amino acids. V shed 1 base, J shed 2 bases, and the junction held 5 bases outside the gene matches. Germline V lookup: CDR1 MNHNS, CDR2 SASEGT. The CDR3 here is CASSEEGLAATYEQYF. As DNA, the CDR3 is TGTGCCAGCAGTGAAGAAGGACTAGCGGCCACCTACGAGCAGTACTTC.

This clonotype has at least ten counts. The rearrangement links TRBV2 to TRBJ2-2, with D unresolved. From germline, CDR1 is SNHLY and CDR2 FYNNEI. V shed 8 bases and J shed 1 base, with 14 bases lying between them. CDR3 length: 15 amino acids. In nucleotides, the CDR3 is TGTGCCAGCTCTTTCGGGCAGCTGAACACCGGGGAGCTGTTTTTT. This codes for CASSFGQLNTGELFF.

V is TRBV6-5 and J is TRBJ1-2; D is unresolved. The CDR3 runs 13 residues. V dropped 2 bases and J dropped 7 bases, with 11 bases sitting between them. Germline V CDR1 and CDR2: MNHEY, SVGAGI. For the CDR3, the DNA is TGTGCCAGCAGTTACCCGGGAAATGGTGGCTACACCTTC. Translated, it gives CASSYPGNGGYTF.

Here the CDR3 reads CAISEPRQGNYEQYF. CDR3 bases: TGTGCCATCAGTGAACCTCGACAGGGTAACTACGAGCAGTACTTC. This sequence joins TRBV10-3 and TRBJ2-7; 7 bases fit TRBD1. CDR1 is ENHRY and CDR2 is SYGVKD in the germline V gene. V was clipped by 3 bases and J by 3 bases; unmatched bases: 8. This CDR3 has 15 amino acids.

This clonotype showed up many times. CDR3 coding DNA: TGTGCCAGCAGTTACGCAGGGGTCAACACCGGGGAGCTGTTTTTT. Translation: CASSYAGVNTGELFF. This chain connects TRBV6-5 to TRBJ2-2; possibly TRBD1 for D (6 bases). In germline, CDR1 is MNHEY, CDR2 SVGAGI. The CDR3 length is 15 residues. V lost 2 bases and J 2 bases, leaving 9 bases between the germline ends.

This clonotype was observed once. This may be a read error, as it is one base from a much larger clone. This CDR3 reads CATSASESSGANVLTF. In DNA, the CDR3 is TGTGCCACCAGTGCCTCGGAGAGCTCTGGGGCCAACGTCCTGACTTTC. The chain uses TRBV24-1 and TRBJ2-6; no clear D. CDR1 is KGHDR, CDR2 SFDVKD, per germline. V was cut by 5 bases and J by 0 bases, with 10 bases left in between. The CDR3 is made up of 16 amino acids.

This clonotype was counted at least ten times. CDR3 DNA: TGTGCCAGCACATTACAGGTGAACACTGAAGCTTTCTTT. This sequence encodes CASTLQVNTEAFF. V gene TRBV6-2 or TRBV6-3 combines with J gene TRBJ1-1, with D possibly being TRBD1 (5 bases). V was trimmed by 7 bases and J by 0 bases, leaving 9 bases between them. The length of the CDR3 is 13 residues. Germline lookup yields CDR1 MNHEY and CDR2 SVGEGT.

This chain links TRBV12-3 or TRBV12-4 with TRBJ1-3, with D tentatively TRBD1 (5 bases). The germline V and J ends were trimmed by 7 bases and 6 bases, with 10 bases remaining between them. The CDR3 sequence is 12 residues long. The chain's CDR3 is CASKWDLNTIYF. The CDR3, as DNA: TGTGCCAGCAAATGGGACCTAAACACCATATATTTT.

This clonotype was picked up a small number of times. The chain links TRBV12-3 or TRBV12-4 to TRBJ1-2; perhaps TRBD1 as D (6 bases). With 4 bases removed from V and 6 bases from J, the gap between germline ends came to 15 bases. The CDR3 runs 14 residues. The CDR3 DNA reads as TGTGCCAGCAGTTCCCCGACAGGATGGCATGGCTACACCTTC. Amino acid sequence: CASSSPTGWHGYTF.

This clonotype was detected many times. The chain is built from TRBV12-3 or TRBV12-4 and TRBJ1-5, with TRBD1 matching over 8 bases. The CDR3 has 14 residues. The junction had 9 bases not matched to a gene; V was cut back by 5 bases and J by 9 bases. The CDR3 DNA reads as TGTGCCAGCAGTGATACAGGGGGAAAAGGGCCCCAGCATTTT. This sequence encodes CASSDTGGKGPQHF.

At least ten counts were recorded for this clonotype. The rearrangement links TRBV5-1 to TRBJ2-7; D is unclear. CDR1 SGHRS and CDR2 YFSETQ come from the germline V gene. This CDR3 has 13 amino acids. V was clipped by 4 bases and J by 4 bases, with 12 bases between them. CDR3 in amino acids: CASSARAGYEQYF. In nucleotides, the CDR3 is TGCGCCAGCAGCGCACGGGCAGGATACGAGCAGTACTTC.